These 7 T cell receptor beta chains share one sample of origin, sequenced in a study of T cell changes during pregnancy in multiple sclerosis. TCRdb's table, derived via immunoSEQ multiplex PCR, lists solely in-frame clones and lacks some. In the table there are 40,000 to 55,000 clones, less than 95% of which are singletons. The sequencing here drew on CD8+ T cells from peripheral blood mononuclear cells, taken in the second trimester of pregnancy. All receptors come from a female donor with multiple sclerosis, enrolled in a pregnancy study.

The J gene is TRBJ1-1, the V gene TRBV2, with D perhaps TRBD1 (6 bases). The V end was cut by 10 bases, the J end by 2 bases, with 11 bases between. Germline CDR1 reads SNHLY; CDR2 reads FYNNEI. CDR3 length: 12 amino acids. This chain's CDR3 is CAIQTGNTEAFF. The CDR3 nucleotides read TGTGCCATCCAGACAGGCAACACTGAAGCTTTCTTT.

This rearrangement joins TRBV27 to TRBJ1-1; D might be TRBD1 (6 bases). The V and J ends lost 5 bases and 4 bases respectively, with 11 bases between them. CDR1 is MNHEY, CDR2 SMNVEV, per germline (reference sequence). CDR3 length: 13 amino acids. CDR3 loop: CASSATGPTEAFF. CDR3 coding DNA: TGTGCCAGCAGTGCCACAGGGCCCACTGAAGCTTTCTTT.

This chain connects TRBV5-6 to TRBJ2-3; D is unresolved. Deletions cut 0 bases from V and 4 bases from J, with 3 bases between. Germline values: CDR1 SGHDT, CDR2 YYEEEE. The CDR3 runs 12 residues. The CDR3 protein is CASSLAADTQYF. The CDR3 nucleotides read TGTGCCAGCAGCTTGGCGGCAGATACGCAGTATTTT.

V gene TRBV7-2 combines with J gene TRBJ1-5; TRBD1 might be the D (6 bases). Looked up from germline, CDR1 is SGHTA and CDR2 is FQGNSA. Between the trimmed V and J ends, which lost 3 bases and 4 bases, there was a span of 10 bases. This CDR3 spans 14 amino acids. CDR3 sequence: CASSLIGTNQPQHF. CDR3 bases: TGTGCCAGCAGCTTGATAGGGACAAATCAGCCCCAGCATTTT. Together with reference TRBV7-2 and TRBJ1-5, the CDR3 gives the full variable domain: GAGVSQSPSNKVTEKGKDVELRCDPISGHTALYWYRQSLGQGLEFLIYFQGNSAPDKSGLPSDRFSAERTGGSVSTLTIQRTQQEDSAVYLCASSLIGTNQPQHFGDGTRLSIL.

The chain carries TRBV29-1 and TRBJ2-3; 11 bases line up with TRBD1. Germline-derived CDR1 and CDR2 are SQVTM and ANQGSEA. The CDR3 is made up of 14 amino acids. Unmatched junction bases numbered 3, after V lost 3 bases and J lost 4 bases. The CDR3 spells CSVEGQGGPDTQYF. The CDR3, as DNA: TGCAGCGTTGAGGGACAGGGGGGACCAGATACGCAGTATTTT.

As to this clone: Germline is not matched at one junction end, which may reflect a read error. J is TRBJ2-1 and V is TRBV7-2, with a possible D match to TRBD1 (6 bases). CDR1 SGHTA and CDR2 FQGNSA come from the germline V gene. The CDR3 length is 13 residues. In DNA form, the CDR3 reads TGTGCCAGCAGCTGGACAGCCTACCATGAGCAGTTCTTC. Its protein product is CASSWTAYHEQFF.

This clone was recorded a few times. Germline and junction disagree at one end, which may indicate a read error. The genes are TRBV7-7 and TRBJ2-2; D is possibly TRBD2 (5 bases). Germline V gene data show CDR1 as SSHAT and CDR2 as FNYEAQ (reference sequence). CDR3 size: 14 residues. The CDR3 loop reads CASSLDPGNGELFF. DNA for the CDR3: TGTGCTAGCAGCTTAGATCCGGGAAACGGGGAGCTGTTTTTT.